This is a list of T cell receptor beta chains from one sample in a study of T cells in Graves' hyperthyroidism and ophthalmopathy. Each CDR3 protein is one row after TCRdb ran MiXCR on the multiplex PCR reads. The sample lists 750,000 to 900,000 distinct CDR3 sequences, roughly 40% seen once, with more than 7% in the top ten. The source material was blood. Receptor source: a young man with Graves' hyperthyroidism. Both conserved end residues are part of each CDR3. Each record gives: D gene, V gene, clone size, J gene, CDR3 DNA, CDR3 protein. D genes are given only for firm matches. Size values are once, few and many counts, or a class for expanded clones, and some rows have none.

d_call: .
v_call: TRBV2
clone_size: .
j_call: TRBJ2-1
cdr3_nt: TGTGCCAGCATGGGTATTGAGCAGTTCTTC
cdr3_aa: CASMGIEQFF

d_call: .
v_call: TRBV7-2
clone_size: .
j_call: TRBJ1-1
cdr3_nt: TGTGCCAGCGGCGCGGGACCCCTGATAGGCACTGAAGCCTTCTTT
cdr3_aa: CASGAGPLIGTEAFF

d_call: .
v_call: TRBV29-1
clone_size: .
j_call: TRBJ1-1
cdr3_nt: TGCAGCCCCGACTCCTGGACATCAGAAGCTTTCTTT
cdr3_aa: CSPDSWTSEAFF

d_call: .
v_call: TRBV29-1
clone_size: many
j_call: TRBJ2-5
cdr3_nt: TGCAGCGTTGGTAGGGAAGAGACCCAGTACTTC
cdr3_aa: CSVGREETQYF

d_call: .
v_call: TRBV15
clone_size: few
j_call: TRBJ1-2
cdr3_nt: TGTGCCACCAGCAGAGACATGGGCGCGGGCTATGGCTACACCTTC
cdr3_aa: CATSRDMGAGYGYTF

d_call: .
v_call: TRBV10-1
clone_size: .
j_call: TRBJ1-6
cdr3_nt: TGTGCCAGCAGTGAAAATCACAAGGCCGGTTCACCCCTCCACTTT
cdr3_aa: CASSENHKAGSPLHF

d_call: TRBD1
v_call: TRBV19
clone_size: .
j_call: TRBJ2-5
cdr3_nt: TGTGCCAGTAGTACGACGACAGGGACCGGCGAGACCCAGTACTTC
cdr3_aa: CASSTTTGTGETQYF

d_call: TRBD1
v_call: TRBV14
clone_size: .
j_call: TRBJ2-3
cdr3_nt: TGTGCCAGCAGCCCAGGACAGGGAGGACTCACAGATACGCAGTATTTT
cdr3_aa: CASSPGQGGLTDTQYF

d_call: .
v_call: TRBV25-1
clone_size: .
j_call: TRBJ2-7
cdr3_nt: TGTGCGAGCCCGACAGTATCGGACGGAATCTACGAGCAGTACTTC
cdr3_aa: CASPTVSDGIYEQYF

d_call: .
v_call: TRBV5-4
clone_size: few
j_call: TRBJ1-1
cdr3_nt: TGTGCCAACTCCGTGGGACCAAACACTGAAGCTTTCTTT
cdr3_aa: CANSVGPNTEAFF

d_call: .
v_call: TRBV5-1
clone_size: few
j_call: TRBJ1-1
cdr3_nt: TGCGCCAGCAGCTTGGGACAGGTTCGGGAAGAAGCTTTCTTT
cdr3_aa: CASSLGQVREEAFF

d_call: .
v_call: TRBV11-2
clone_size: .
j_call: TRBJ2-7
cdr3_nt: TGTGCCAGCAGCTTAGAATTGGGCAGCGAGCAGTACTTC
cdr3_aa: CASSLELGSEQYF

d_call: .
v_call: TRBV7-6
clone_size: many
j_call: TRBJ1-4
cdr3_nt: TGTGCCAGCAGCAGAACAACAGGGTTTGGTAATGAAAAACTGTTTTTT
cdr3_aa: CASSRTTGFGNEKLFF

d_call: TRBD1
v_call: TRBV14
clone_size: .
j_call: TRBJ1-2
cdr3_nt: TGTGCCAGCAGCCAAGGCCATACAGGGGTTGTTAACTATGGCTACACCTTC
cdr3_aa: CASSQGHTGVVNYGYTF

d_call: .
v_call: TRBV14
clone_size: many
j_call: TRBJ1-2
cdr3_nt: TGTGCCAGCAGTGACGGGTTTACCTATGGCTACACCTTC
cdr3_aa: CASSDGFTYGYTF

d_call: TRBD1
v_call: TRBV12-3/TRBV12-4
clone_size: .
j_call: TRBJ1-1
cdr3_nt: TGTGCCAGCAGTACCGGACAGGGTGTGCTGAACACTGAAGCTTTCTTT
cdr3_aa: CASSTGQGVLNTEAFF

d_call: .
v_call: TRBV7-2
clone_size: .
j_call: TRBJ2-3
cdr3_nt: TGTGCCAGCAGCAGAATGGTTAGCACAGATACGCAGTATTTT
cdr3_aa: CASSRMVSTDTQYF

d_call: .
v_call: TRBV13
clone_size: .
j_call: TRBJ2-5
cdr3_nt: TGTGCCAGCAGCTCAAAAGGGGCCCAAGAGACCCAGTACTTC
cdr3_aa: CASSSKGAQETQYF

d_call: .
v_call: TRBV7-2
clone_size: .
j_call: TRBJ2-5
cdr3_nt: TGTGCCAGCAGCCCGTGGGACGGCACCGCGGAGACCCAGTACTTC
cdr3_aa: CASSPWDGTAETQYF

d_call: .
v_call: TRBV12-3/TRBV12-4
clone_size: many
j_call: TRBJ2-5
cdr3_nt: TGTGCCAGCAGTTTCCTGGGGAGTGAGACCCAGTACTTC
cdr3_aa: CASSFLGSETQYF

d_call: .
v_call: TRBV5-1
clone_size: .
j_call: TRBJ1-1
cdr3_nt: TGCGCCAGCAGCTTGGCTCGGCCCGTTGTGGACACTGAAGCTTTCTTT
cdr3_aa: CASSLARPVVDTEAFF

d_call: .
v_call: TRBV20-1
clone_size: many
j_call: TRBJ2-5
cdr3_nt: TGCAGTGCTAGAGAGAGGACCCAGTACTTC
cdr3_aa: CSARERTQYF

d_call: TRBD2
v_call: TRBV5-4
clone_size: .
j_call: TRBJ2-7
cdr3_nt: TGTGCCAGCAGCCAGGGACTAGCGGGAAACGAGCAGTACTTC
cdr3_aa: CASSQGLAGNEQYF

d_call: .
v_call: TRBV10-1
clone_size: .
j_call: TRBJ1-1
cdr3_nt: TGCGCCAGCAGTGAGACGGGGGAAGGAGCTTTCTTT
cdr3_aa: CASSETGEGAFF

d_call: .
v_call: TRBV5-6
clone_size: .
j_call: TRBJ2-5
cdr3_nt: TGTGCCAGCAGCTTGGTGGGCCCAGAGACCCAGTACTTC
cdr3_aa: CASSLVGPETQYF

d_call: TRBD1
v_call: TRBV10-3
clone_size: .
j_call: TRBJ1-2
cdr3_nt: TGTGCCATCAGTGAGGACAGGGTTCAAGCCTACGGCTACACCTTC
cdr3_aa: CAISEDRVQAYGYTF

d_call: .
v_call: TRBV5-1
clone_size: .
j_call: TRBJ1-1
cdr3_nt: TGTGCCAGCACCAAAGGAGAATCGGGGAACACTGAAGCTTTCTTT
cdr3_aa: CASTKGESGNTEAFF

d_call: .
v_call: TRBV27
clone_size: .
j_call: TRBJ1-2
cdr3_nt: TGTGCCAGCAGTTTATCGTCGACAGGCGGGTATGGCTACACCTTC
cdr3_aa: CASSLSSTGGYGYTF

d_call: .
v_call: TRBV6-1
clone_size: .
j_call: TRBJ2-5
cdr3_nt: TGTGCCAGCAGCCTCGGGGTTTTCCAAGAGACCCAGTACTTC
cdr3_aa: CASSLGVFQETQYF

d_call: .
v_call: TRBV7-8
clone_size: many
j_call: TRBJ1-6
cdr3_nt: TGTGCCAGCAGCTTTGTGGGTGTAGTGTCACCCCTCCACTTT
cdr3_aa: CASSFVGVVSPLHF

d_call: .
v_call: TRBV7-2
clone_size: many
j_call: TRBJ2-5
cdr3_nt: TGTGCCAGCAGCTCAGTCGCGGGACAAGAGACCCAGTACTTC
cdr3_aa: CASSSVAGQETQYF